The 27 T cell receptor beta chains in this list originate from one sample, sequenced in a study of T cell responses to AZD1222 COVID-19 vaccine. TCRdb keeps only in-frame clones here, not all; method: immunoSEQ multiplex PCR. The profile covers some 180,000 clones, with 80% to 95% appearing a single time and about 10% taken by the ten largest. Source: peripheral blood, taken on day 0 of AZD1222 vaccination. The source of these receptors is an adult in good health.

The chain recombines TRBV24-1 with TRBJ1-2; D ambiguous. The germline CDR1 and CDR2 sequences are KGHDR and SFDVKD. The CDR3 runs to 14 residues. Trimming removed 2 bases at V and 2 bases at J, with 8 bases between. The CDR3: CATSDWTANYGYTF. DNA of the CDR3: TGTGCCACCAGTGATTGGACCGCGAACTATGGCTACACCTTC.

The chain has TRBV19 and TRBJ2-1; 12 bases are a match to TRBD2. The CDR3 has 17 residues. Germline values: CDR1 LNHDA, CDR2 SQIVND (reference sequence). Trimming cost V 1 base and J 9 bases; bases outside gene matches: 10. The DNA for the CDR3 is TGTGCCAGTAGTATAGCCCCACCTAGCGGGGGGGAGAGTGAGCAGTTCTTC. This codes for CASSIAPPSGGESEQFF. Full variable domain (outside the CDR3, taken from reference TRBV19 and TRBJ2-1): DGGITQSPKYLFRKEGQNVTLSCEQNLNHDAMYWYRQDPGQGLRLIYYSQIVNDFQKGDIAEGYSVSREKKESFPLTVTSAQKNPTAFYLCASSIAPPSGGESEQFFGPGTRLTVL.

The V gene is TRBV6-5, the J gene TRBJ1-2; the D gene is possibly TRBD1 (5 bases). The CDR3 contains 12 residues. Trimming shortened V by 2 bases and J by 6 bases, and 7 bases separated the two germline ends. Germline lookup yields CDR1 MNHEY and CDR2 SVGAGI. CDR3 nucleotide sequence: TGTGCCAGCAGTTACCCGGGGGATGGCTACACCTTC. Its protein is CASSYPGDGYTF.

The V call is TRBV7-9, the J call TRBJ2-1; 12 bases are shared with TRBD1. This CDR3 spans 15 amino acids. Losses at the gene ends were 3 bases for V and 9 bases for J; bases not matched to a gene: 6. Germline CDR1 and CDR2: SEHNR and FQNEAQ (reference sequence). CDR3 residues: CASSFRDRGQGEQFF. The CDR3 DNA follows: TGTGCCAGCAGCTTCCGGGACAGGGGGCAAGGTGAGCAGTTCTTC.

The CDR3 bases are TGTGCCAGCAGCTTAGAGGGGGGACTCGGCGGGAACTACGAGCAGTACTTC. Its protein product is CASSLEGGLGGNYEQYF. This chain connects TRBV7-9 to TRBJ2-7; D is perhaps TRBD1 or TRBD2 (6 bases each). This CDR3 is 17 amino acids long. V lost 1 base and J 3 bases, leaving 19 bases between the germline ends. Germline values: CDR1 SEHNR, CDR2 FQNEAQ (reference sequence).

The DNA for the CDR3 is TGTGCCAGCAGTTCCGGGACTAGCGGGAGTAGTGAGCAGTTCTTC. As protein: CASSSGTSGSSEQFF. The J gene is TRBJ2-1, the V gene TRBV2, with 14 bases fitting TRBD2. Germline CDR1 is SNHLY and CDR2 is FYNNEI. The V gene end was trimmed by 5 bases and the J gene end by 9 bases; junction bases not matched to a gene: 6. The CDR3 spans 15 residues.

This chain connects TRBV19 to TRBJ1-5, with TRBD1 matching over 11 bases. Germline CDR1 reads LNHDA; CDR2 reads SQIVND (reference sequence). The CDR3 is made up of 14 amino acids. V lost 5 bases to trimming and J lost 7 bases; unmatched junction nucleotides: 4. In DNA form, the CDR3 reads TGTGCCAGTAGTGGGACAGGGGGGGCGCAGCCCCAGCATTTT. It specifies CASSGTGGAQPQHF.

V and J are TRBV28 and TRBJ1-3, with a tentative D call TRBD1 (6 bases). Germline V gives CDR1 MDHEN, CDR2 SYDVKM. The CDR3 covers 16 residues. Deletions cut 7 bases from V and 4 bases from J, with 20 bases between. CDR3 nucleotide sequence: TGTGCCAGCACCTCAATGGGGGGGCTGTCAGGAAACACCATATATTTT. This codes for CASTSMGGLSGNTIYF.

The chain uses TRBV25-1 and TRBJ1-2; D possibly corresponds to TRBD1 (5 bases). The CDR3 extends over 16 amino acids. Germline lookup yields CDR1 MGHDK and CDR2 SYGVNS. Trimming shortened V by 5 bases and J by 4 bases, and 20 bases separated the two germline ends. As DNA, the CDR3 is TGTGCCAGCAGTAACGACCAGGGTGTCCTGATCTATGGCTACACCTTC. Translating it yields CASSNDQGVLIYGYTF.

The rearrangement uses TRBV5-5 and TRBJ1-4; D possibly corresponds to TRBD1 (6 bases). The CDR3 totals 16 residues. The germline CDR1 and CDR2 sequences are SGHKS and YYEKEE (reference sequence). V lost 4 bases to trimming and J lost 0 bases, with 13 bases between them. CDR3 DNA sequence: TGTGCCAGCAGCACCGGACAGCTAGCAACTAATGAAAAACTGTTTTTT. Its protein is CASSTGQLATNEKLFF.

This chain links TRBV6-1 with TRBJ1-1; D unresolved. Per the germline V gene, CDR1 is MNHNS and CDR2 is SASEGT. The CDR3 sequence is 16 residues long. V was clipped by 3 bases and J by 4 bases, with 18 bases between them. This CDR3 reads CASSDRRRAEGTEAFF. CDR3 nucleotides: TGTGCCAGCAGTGATAGGAGGAGGGCGGAGGGCACTGAAGCTTTCTTT.

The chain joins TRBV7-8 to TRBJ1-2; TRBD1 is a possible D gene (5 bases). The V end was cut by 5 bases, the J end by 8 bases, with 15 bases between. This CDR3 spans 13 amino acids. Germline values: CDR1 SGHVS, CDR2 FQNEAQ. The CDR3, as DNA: TGTGCCAGCAGCCTCGGGACTGGTATAGGCTACACCTTC. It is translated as CASSLGTGIGYTF.

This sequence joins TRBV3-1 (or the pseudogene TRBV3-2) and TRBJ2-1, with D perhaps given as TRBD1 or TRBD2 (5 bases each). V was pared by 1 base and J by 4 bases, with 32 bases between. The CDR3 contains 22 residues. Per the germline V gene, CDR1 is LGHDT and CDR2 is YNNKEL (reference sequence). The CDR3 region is CASSQARHVHRGPPFGYNEQFF. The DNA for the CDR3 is TGTGCCAGCAGCCAAGCTAGGCATGTTCATAGGGGACCCCCCTTCGGGTACAATGAGCAGTTCTTC.

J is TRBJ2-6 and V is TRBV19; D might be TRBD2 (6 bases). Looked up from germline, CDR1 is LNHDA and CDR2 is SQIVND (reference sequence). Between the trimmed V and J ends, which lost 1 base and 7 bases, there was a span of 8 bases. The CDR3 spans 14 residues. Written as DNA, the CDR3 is TGTGCCAGTAGTATAGGGAGGGGAGCCAACGTCCTGACTTTC. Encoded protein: CASSIGRGANVLTF.

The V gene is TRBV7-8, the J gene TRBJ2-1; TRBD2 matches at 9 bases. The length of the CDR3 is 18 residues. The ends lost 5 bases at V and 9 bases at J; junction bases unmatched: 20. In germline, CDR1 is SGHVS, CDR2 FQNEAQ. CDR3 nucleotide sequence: TGTGCCAGCAGCCCAAGGGGTAACGGCGGGAGGGGCGCGGGTGAGCAGTTCTTC. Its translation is CASSPRGNGGRGAGEQFF.

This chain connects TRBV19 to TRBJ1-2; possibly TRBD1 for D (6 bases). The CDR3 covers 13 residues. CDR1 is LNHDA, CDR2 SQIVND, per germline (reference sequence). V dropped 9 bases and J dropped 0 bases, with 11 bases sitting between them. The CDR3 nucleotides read TGTGCCAGCAGGACAGATCCTAACTATGGCTACACCTTC. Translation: CASRTDPNYGYTF. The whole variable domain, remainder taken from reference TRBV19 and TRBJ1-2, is DGGITQSPKYLFRKEGQNVTLSCEQNLNHDAMYWYRQDPGQGLRLIYYSQIVNDFQKGDIAEGYSVSREKKESFPLTVTSAQKNPTAFYLCASRTDPNYGYTFGSGTRLTVV.

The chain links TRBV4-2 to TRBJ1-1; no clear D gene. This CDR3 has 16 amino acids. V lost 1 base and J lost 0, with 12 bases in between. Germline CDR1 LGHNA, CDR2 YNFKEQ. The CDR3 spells CASSQALRRLNTEAFF. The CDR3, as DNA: TGTGCCAGCAGCCAAGCCCTCAGGCGATTGAACACTGAAGCTTTCTTT.

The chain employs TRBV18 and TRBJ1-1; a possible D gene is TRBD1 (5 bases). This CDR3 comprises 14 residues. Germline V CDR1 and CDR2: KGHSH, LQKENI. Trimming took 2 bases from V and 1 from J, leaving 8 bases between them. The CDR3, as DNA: TGTGCCAGCTCACCAACCGGACAGAACACTGAAGCTTTCTTT. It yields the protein CASSPTGQNTEAFF.

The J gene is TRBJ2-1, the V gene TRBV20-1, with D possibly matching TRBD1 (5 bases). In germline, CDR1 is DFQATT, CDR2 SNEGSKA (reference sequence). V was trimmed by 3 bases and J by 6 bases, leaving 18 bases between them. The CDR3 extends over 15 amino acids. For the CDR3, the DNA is TGCAGTGCTAGTAGGCCGCAGGGTTTAGTCAATGAGCAGTTCTTC. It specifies CSASRPQGLVNEQFF.

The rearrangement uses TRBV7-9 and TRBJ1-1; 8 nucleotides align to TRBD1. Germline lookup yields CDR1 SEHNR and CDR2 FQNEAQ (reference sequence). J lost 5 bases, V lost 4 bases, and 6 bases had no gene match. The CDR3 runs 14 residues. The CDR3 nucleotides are TGTGCCAGCAGCTACATGCAGGGGGCAACTGAAGCTTTCTTT. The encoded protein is CASSYMQGATEAFF.

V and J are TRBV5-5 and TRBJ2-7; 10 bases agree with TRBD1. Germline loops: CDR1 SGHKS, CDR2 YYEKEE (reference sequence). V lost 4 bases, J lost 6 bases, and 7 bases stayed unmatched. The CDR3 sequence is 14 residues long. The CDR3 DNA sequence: TGTGCCAGCAGCAGAACCGGGACAGGGGTCGAGCAGTACTTC. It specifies CASSRTGTGVEQYF.

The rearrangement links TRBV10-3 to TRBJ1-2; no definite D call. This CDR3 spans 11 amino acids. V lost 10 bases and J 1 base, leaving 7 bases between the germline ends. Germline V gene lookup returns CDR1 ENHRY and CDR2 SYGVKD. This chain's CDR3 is CATQFNYGYTF. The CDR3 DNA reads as TGTGCCACACAGTTTAACTATGGCTACACCTTC.

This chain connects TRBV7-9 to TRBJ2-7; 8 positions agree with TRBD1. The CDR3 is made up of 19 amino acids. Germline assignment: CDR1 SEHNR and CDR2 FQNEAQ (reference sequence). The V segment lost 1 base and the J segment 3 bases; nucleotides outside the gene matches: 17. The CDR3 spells CASSLVSGGVGNPGYEQYV. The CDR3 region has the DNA TGTGCCAGCAGCTTAGTGTCAGGGGGCGTCGGTAACCCCGGCTACGAGCAGTACGTC.

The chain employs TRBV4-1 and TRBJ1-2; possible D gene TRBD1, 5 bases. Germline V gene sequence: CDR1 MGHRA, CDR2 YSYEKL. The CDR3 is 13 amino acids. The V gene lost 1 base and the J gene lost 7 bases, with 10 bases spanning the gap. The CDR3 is CASSQVRVAGYTF. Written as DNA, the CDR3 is TGCGCCAGCAGCCAAGTCAGGGTGGCTGGCTACACCTTC.

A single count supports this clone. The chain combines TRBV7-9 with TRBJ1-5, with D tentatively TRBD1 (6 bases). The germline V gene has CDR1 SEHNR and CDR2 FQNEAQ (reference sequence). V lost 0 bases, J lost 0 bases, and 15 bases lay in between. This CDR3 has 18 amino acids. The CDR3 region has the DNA TGTGCCAGCAGCTTAGCGGGGGGCGGAAGAAATAGCAATCAGCCCCAGCATTTT. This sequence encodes CASSLAGGGRNSNQPQHF.

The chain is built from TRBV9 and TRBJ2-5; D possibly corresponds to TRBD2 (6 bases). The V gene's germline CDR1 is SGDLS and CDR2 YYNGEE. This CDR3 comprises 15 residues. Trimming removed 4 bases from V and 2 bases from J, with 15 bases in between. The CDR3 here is CASSTIVGTQETQYF. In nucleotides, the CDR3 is TGTGCCAGCAGCACCATAGTGGGGACTCAAGAGACCCAGTACTTC. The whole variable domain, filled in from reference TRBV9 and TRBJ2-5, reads DSGVTQTPKHLITATGQRVTLRCSPRSGDLSVYWYQQSLDQGLQFLIQYYNGEERAKGNILERFSAQQFPDLHSELNLSSLELGDSALYFCASSTIVGTQETQYFGPGTRLLVL.

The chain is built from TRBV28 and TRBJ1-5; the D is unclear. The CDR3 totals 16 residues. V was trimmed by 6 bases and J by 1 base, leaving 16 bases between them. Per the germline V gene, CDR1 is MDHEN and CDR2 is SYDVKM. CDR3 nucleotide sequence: TGTGCCAGCAGGTCGTGGGATGTGGACAGCAATCAGCCCCAGCATTTT. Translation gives CASRSWDVDSNQPQHF.